This T cell receptor (beta chain) was captured in a study of shared clonotypes between healthy human individuals. V shed 4 bases, J shed 2 bases, and the junction held 3 bases outside the gene matches. The CDR3 totals 13 residues. CDR1 is SGHKS and CDR2 is YYEKEE in the germline V gene (reference sequence). Only in-frame clones appear in the TCRdb table, and some are missing; sequencing was by immunoSEQ multiplex PCR. The sample carries 2,500,000 or so clones, about nine tenths recorded once. The sequenced sample consisted of naive CD4+ T cells from PBMCs. The subset is: CD45RA+ positively selected. This TCR came from a man aged 18 to 30 in good health. Some clones in this sample may be carry-over from other donors' samples. The chain links TRBV5-5 to TRBJ2-7; 7 positions match TRBD2. The CDR3 region is CASSHGLAYEQYF. CDR3 DNA: TGTGCCAGCAGCCACGGACTAGCCTACGAGCAGTACTTC.